This T cell receptor (beta chain) was sequenced for a study of blood T cell repertoires in COVID-19. The V gene end was trimmed by 4 bases and the J gene end by 7 bases; junction bases not matched to a gene: 14. There are 18 residues in the CDR3. The V gene's germline CDR1 is SGHAT and CDR2 FQNNGV. Original processing notes: Using reference gene primer amplification, nucleated cell counts were estimated. Profiled with immunoSEQ multiplex PCR; TCRdb holds only in-frame clones, not every one. That table supplies the V and J calls and clone size; D and trimming were determined from the DNA. The data show 110,000 or so clones, roughly 80% seen once.

V gene TRBV11-2 combines with J gene TRBJ2-2; TRBD2 matches at 11 bases. What was sequenced was peripheral blood. The clonotype was recovered from a woman between 65 and 79 years old with acute or convalescent COVID-19. CDR3 amino acids: CASSYSRIAGGRIGELFF. For the CDR3, the DNA is TGTGCCAGCAGCTATAGTAGGATAGCGGGGGGGCGTATCGGGGAGCTGTTTTTT.